The 19 T cell receptor beta chains presented below share a single source sample, sequenced in a study of post-analysis software for immune sequencing data. Overall study results and limits: Compared with controls, patients had more of about 5 TRBV segments, including TRBV5-6, TRBV5-1 and TRBV20-1.

Their antigens remain unidentified. Sequencing libraries made from TCR beta cDNA carried unique molecular identifiers. MiXCR was run by TCRdb on the PCR reads, yielding one entry per CDR3 protein. The table has some 700,000 distinct CDR3 sequences, approximately 60% seen once; the top ten hold about 11%. Sequencing used blood. Receptors were obtained from a girl aged 2-10 years with multiple sclerosis.

The chain uses TRBV27 and TRBJ2-1; 11 nucleotides agree with TRBD2. Germline-derived CDR1 and CDR2 are MNHEY and SMNVEV (reference sequence). The CDR3 consists of 16 residues. J lost 7 bases, V lost 6 bases, and 11 bases had no gene match. CDR3 DNA: TGTGCCAGCAGCTCCTTTACTAGCGGGAGTGTAAATGAGCAGTTCTTC. Amino acid sequence: CASSSFTSGSVNEQFF.

This chain connects TRBV24-1 to TRBJ2-3; 9 nucleotides align to TRBD1. The V gene end was trimmed by 3 bases and the J gene end by 0 bases; junction bases not matched to a gene: 9. Germline CDR1 is KGHDR and CDR2 is SFDVKD. The CDR3 loop spans 18 amino acids. CDR3 coding DNA: TGTGCCACCAGTGATCCCCCGGGACAGGGTATCAGCACAGATACGCAGTATTTT. This sequence encodes CATSDPPGQGISTDTQYF.

The chain couples TRBV6-2 or TRBV6-3 to TRBJ2-1, with D perhaps TRBD1 or TRBD2 (5 bases each). Germline CDR1 is MNHEY and CDR2 is SVGEGT. Trimming left V 4 bases short and J 4 bases short, with 11 bases between. The length of the CDR3 is 14 residues. The CDR3 sequence is CASSWDGPYNEQFF. CDR3 nucleotide sequence: TGTGCCAGCAGTTGGGACGGGCCTTACAATGAGCAGTTCTTC.

V is TRBV3-1 and J is TRBJ1-1; D ambiguous. V lost 1 base, J lost 1 base, and 7 bases lay in between. Per germline, CDR1 LGHDT and CDR2 YNNKEL (reference sequence). CDR3 length: 14 residues. The CDR3 nucleotides read TGTGCCAGCAGCCAAGTAGTCACGAACACTGAAGCTTTCTTT. Its translation: CASSQVVTNTEAFF. Full variable domain (outside the CDR3, taken from reference TRBV3-1 and TRBJ1-1): DTAVSQTPKYLVTQMGNDKSIKCEQNLGHDTMYWYKQDSKKFLKIMFSYNNKELIINETVPNRFSPKSPDKAHLNLHINSLELGDSAVYFCASSQVVTNTEAFFGQGTRLTVV.

This clonotype has a handful of counts. V and J are TRBV12-3 or TRBV12-4 and TRBJ2-1; 11 bases align to TRBD2. Trimming took 5 bases from V and 2 from J; bases not matched to a gene: 2. This CDR3 has 15 residues. The CDR3 is CASSALAGAYNEQFF. CDR3 sequence (DNA): TGTGCCAGCAGTGCACTAGCGGGAGCCTACAATGAGCAGTTCTTC.

The V and J genes are TRBV7-9 and TRBJ2-1; 9 bases match TRBD1. CDR3 length equals 14 residues. CDR1 and CDR2 (germline): SEHNR, FQNEAQ (reference sequence). Trimming at V came to 5 bases and at J to 7 bases, leaving 6 bases not matched to a gene. CDR3 amino acids: CASSAGTGKNEQFF. In DNA, the CDR3 is TGTGCCAGCAGCGCCGGGACAGGGAAGAATGAGCAGTTCTTC.

This clonotype has more than one count but fewer than ten. This chain connects TRBV15 to TRBJ2-3; a weak D match, TRBD2 (6 bases). The CDR3 length is 13 residues. CDR1 and CDR2 from the germline V gene are LNHNV and YYDKDF (reference sequence). Trimming shortened V by 5 bases and J by 4 bases, and 10 bases separated the two germline ends. DNA for the CDR3: TGTGCCACCAGCCCTCGACTAGCAGATACGCAGTATTTT. Amino acid sequence: CATSPRLADTQYF.

The rearrangement joins TRBV6-9 to TRBJ2-5; weak D call: TRBD1 (5 bases). The germline gives CDR1 MNHGY, CDR2 SVAAGI. V dropped 4 bases and J dropped 1 base, with 16 bases sitting between them. The CDR3 runs 16 residues. CDR3 sequence reads: CASSLDDDSFQETQYF. The CDR3 DNA reads TGTGCCAGCAGTTTAGACGATGACAGCTTCCAAGAGACCCAGTACTTC.

CDR3 region: CASSETTGFTNEQFF. The CDR3 region has the DNA TGTGCCAGCAGCGAGACGACAGGGTTTACAAATGAGCAGTTCTTC. The gene calls are TRBV9 and TRBJ2-1, with 7 bases matching TRBD1. CDR1 and CDR2 from the germline V gene are SGDLS and YYNGEE. J lost 7 bases, V lost 3 bases, and 10 bases had no gene match. This CDR3 comprises 15 residues.

The chain recombines TRBV5-5 with TRBJ2-7; tentatively, D is TRBD1 or TRBD2 (5 bases each). The CDR3 is 14 amino acids. Germline lookup yields CDR1 SGHKS and CDR2 YYEKEE (reference sequence). V shed 6 bases and J shed 5 bases, with 18 bases lying between them. The chain's CDR3 is CASNQGTVAHEQYF. CDR3 nucleotide sequence: TGTGCCAGCAACCAAGGGACGGTGGCCCACGAGCAGTACTTC.

This rearrangement joins TRBV29-1 to TRBJ2-7; D possibly uses TRBD1 or TRBD2 (5 bases each). CDR1 SQVTM and CDR2 ANQGSEA come from the germline V gene. CDR3 size: 13 residues. The V and J ends lost 1 base and 4 bases respectively, with 11 bases between them. CDR3 sequence reads: CSVEGSREYEQYF. Here the CDR3 DNA reads TGCAGCGTTGAAGGAAGCAGGGAGTACGAGCAGTACTTC.

The chain joins TRBV2 to TRBJ2-1, with 15 bases lining up with TRBD2. Germline-derived CDR1 and CDR2 are SNHLY and FYNNEI. This CDR3 has 15 residues. V shed 6 bases and J 9 bases; nucleotides not matched to a gene: 6. As DNA, the CDR3 is TGTGCCAGCAGGCTGGGACTAGCGGGAGGATCTGAGCAGTTCTTC. Amino acids: CASRLGLAGGSEQFF.

V gene TRBV6-5 combines with J gene TRBJ1-1; 7 bases are a match to TRBD1. The CDR3 loop spans 12 amino acids. Germline lookup yields CDR1 MNHEY and CDR2 SVGAGI. With 5 bases clipped from V and 8 bases from J, the junction kept 5 bases outside the gene matches. CDR3 amino acids: CASSATGQEAFF. CDR3 DNA sequence: TGTGCCAGCAGTGCGACAGGGCAGGAAGCTTTCTTT.

The chain uses TRBV15 and TRBJ1-2, with D unresolved. V was clipped by 3 bases and J by 4 bases, with 12 bases between them. Per germline, CDR1 LNHNV and CDR2 YYDKDF (reference sequence). The CDR3 is 14 residues long. CDR3 DNA sequence: TGTGCCACCAGCAGTGTGTTGGGGAGCTATGGCTACACCTTC. Residues: CATSSVLGSYGYTF.

V and J are TRBV7-2 and TRBJ2-5; 12 bases fit TRBD2. Per the germline V gene, CDR1 is SGHTA and CDR2 is FQGNSA. The junction had 1 base not matched to a gene; V was cut back by 1 base and J by 1 base. The CDR3 length is 16 residues. DNA of the CDR3: TGTGCCAGCAGCTTAGGACTAGCGGGGGCCCAAGAGACCCAGTACTTC. It codes for CASSLGLAGAQETQYF.

This clonotype came up a few times. This rearrangement joins TRBV7-9 to TRBJ2-7; 7 bases fit TRBD2. The J call is doubtful: the DNA matches TRBJ2-4 better. The germline gives CDR1 SEHNR, CDR2 FQNEAQ (reference sequence). This CDR3 has 16 amino acids. CDR3 protein: CASSLPLGEGKNIQYF. CDR3 DNA: TGTGCCAGCAGCCTCCCCCTGGGGGAGGGGAAAAACATTCAGTACTTC.

The V and J genes are TRBV20-1 and TRBJ2-1; D not resolved. Germline loops: CDR1 DFQATT, CDR2 SNEGSKA (reference sequence). The V and J ends lost 3 bases and 6 bases respectively, with 9 bases between them. The CDR3 extends over 12 amino acids. For the CDR3, the DNA is TGCAGTGCTAGTCGGCCGAGCAATGAGCAGTTCTTC. Amino acids: CSASRPSNEQFF.

The chain combines TRBV20-1 with TRBJ2-3; no definite D call. In germline, CDR1 is DFQATT, CDR2 SNEGSKA (reference sequence). Trimming left V 4 bases short and J 0 bases short, with 11 bases between. There are 14 residues in the CDR3. The CDR3 loop reads CSANGGPSTDTQYF. The CDR3 nucleotides are TGCAGTGCTAATGGCGGCCCAAGCACAGATACGCAGTATTTT.

The sample holds a few counts of this clonotype. The V call is TRBV12-3 or TRBV12-4, the J call TRBJ2-5, with D uncertain. V was clipped by 6 bases and J by 4 bases, with 12 bases between them. This CDR3 region has 13 residues. CDR3 in amino acids: CASSPQDTETQYF. Written as DNA, the CDR3 is TGTGCCAGCAGCCCCCAGGATACAGAGACCCAGTACTTC.